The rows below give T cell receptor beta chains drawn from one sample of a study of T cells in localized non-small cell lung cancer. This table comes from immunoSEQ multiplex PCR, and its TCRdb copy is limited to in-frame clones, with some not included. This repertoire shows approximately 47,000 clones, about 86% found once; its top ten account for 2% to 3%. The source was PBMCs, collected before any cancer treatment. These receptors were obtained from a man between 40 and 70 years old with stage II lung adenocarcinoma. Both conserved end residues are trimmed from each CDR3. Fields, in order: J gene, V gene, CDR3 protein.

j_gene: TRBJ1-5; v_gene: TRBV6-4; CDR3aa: ASSAEGDSQPQH
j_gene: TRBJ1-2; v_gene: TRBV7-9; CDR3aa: ASSLSPGDRVHGYT
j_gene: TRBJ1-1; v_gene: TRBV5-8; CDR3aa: ASSSDWNTEAF
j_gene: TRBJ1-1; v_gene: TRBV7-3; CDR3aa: ASSLTGGNTEAF
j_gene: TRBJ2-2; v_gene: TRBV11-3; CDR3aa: ASSLDGGLNTGELF
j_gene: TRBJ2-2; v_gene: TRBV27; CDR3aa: ASSLLSTGELF
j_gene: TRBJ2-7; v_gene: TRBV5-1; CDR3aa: ASSIGGTRMTGEQY
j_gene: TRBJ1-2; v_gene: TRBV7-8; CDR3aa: ASSLWNYPRQGIEGNYGYT
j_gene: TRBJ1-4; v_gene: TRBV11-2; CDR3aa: ASSRTGAGTNEKLF
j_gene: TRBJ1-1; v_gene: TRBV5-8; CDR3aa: ASSYLMGSEAF
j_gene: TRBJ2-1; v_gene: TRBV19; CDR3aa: ASTASGYNEQF
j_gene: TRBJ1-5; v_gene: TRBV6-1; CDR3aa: ASSEFWTDSNQPQH
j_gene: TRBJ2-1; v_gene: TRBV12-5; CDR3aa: ASGSSPGGSYNEQF
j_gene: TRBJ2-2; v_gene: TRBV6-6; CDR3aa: ASSQWPGNTGELF
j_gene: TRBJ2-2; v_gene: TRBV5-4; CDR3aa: ASTGAYTGELF
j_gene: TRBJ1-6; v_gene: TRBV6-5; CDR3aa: ASSHTKSSRDPLH
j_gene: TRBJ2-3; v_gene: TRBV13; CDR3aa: ASSPPGLGTDTQY
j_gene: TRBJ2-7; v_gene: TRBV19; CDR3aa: ASSMGTQGESSEQY
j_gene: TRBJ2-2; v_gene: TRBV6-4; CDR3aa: ASSIDGANTGELF
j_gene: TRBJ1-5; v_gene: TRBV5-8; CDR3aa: ASTSSGYSNQPQH
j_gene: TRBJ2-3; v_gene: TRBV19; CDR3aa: ASTPTGGHTDTQY
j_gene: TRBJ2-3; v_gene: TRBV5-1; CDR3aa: ASSSGLAIDTQY
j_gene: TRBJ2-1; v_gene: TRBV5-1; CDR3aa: ASSRSGGAVDEQF
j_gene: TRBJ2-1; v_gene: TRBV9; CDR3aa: ASSPASGTVYNEQF
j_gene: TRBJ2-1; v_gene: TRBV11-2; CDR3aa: ASSAAAPGGEQF